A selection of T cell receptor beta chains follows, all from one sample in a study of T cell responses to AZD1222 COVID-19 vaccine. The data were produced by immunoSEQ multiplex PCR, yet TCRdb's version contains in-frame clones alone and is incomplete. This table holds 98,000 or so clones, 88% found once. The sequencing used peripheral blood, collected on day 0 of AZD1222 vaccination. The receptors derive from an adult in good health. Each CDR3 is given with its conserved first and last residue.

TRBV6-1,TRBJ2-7,CASSERDRGLYEQYF
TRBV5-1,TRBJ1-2,CASSDLGGYTF
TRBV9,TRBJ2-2,CASSVVSGTFTGELFF
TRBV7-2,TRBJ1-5,CASSLSGRQSQPQHF
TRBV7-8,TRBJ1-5,CASSLEGSGRGVIQPQHF
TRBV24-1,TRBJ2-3,CATETGGITDTQYF
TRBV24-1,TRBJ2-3,CATSDFETGPSTQYF
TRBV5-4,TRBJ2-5,CASSIQTGKGETQYF
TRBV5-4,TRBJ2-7,CASSLVGKAQYF
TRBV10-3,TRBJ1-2,CAISTGGGRHYGYTF
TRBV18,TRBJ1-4,CASSEQGSEKLFF
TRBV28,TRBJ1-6,CASSHGGKISSYNSPLHF
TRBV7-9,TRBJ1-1,CASSLGSEAFF
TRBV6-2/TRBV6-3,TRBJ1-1,CASSPAGEAFF
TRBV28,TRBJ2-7,CASSLTDRAEQYF
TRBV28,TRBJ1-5,CATLRGALINQPQHF
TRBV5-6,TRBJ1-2,CASSLGPGLTNYGYTF
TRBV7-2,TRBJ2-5,CASSLVRSQETQYF
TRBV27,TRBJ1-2,CASSLSQGAPGYTF
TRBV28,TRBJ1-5,CASSLDGTSNQPQHF
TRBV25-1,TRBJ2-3,CASSRSGRDTDTQYF
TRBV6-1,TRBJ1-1,CASSEVIGVGTEAFF
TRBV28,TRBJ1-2,CASSLLRKGYTF
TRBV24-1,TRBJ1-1,CATSDSGAPRRDTEAFF
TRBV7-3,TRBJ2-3,CASSLTGDTQYF
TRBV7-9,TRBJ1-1,CASSKTGNTEAFF
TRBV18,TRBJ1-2,CASSPQDRGYTF
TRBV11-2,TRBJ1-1,CASSWEQGREAFF
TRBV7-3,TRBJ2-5,CASSFSGDETQYF
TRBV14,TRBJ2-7,CASRAGTGFGEQYF
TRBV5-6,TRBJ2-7,CASSLYTSRAYEQYF
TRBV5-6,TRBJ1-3,CASSRDSFSGNTIYF
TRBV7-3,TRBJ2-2,CASSLKQGGTGELFF
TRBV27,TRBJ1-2,CASSRQGSPYGYTF
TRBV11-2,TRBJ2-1,CASSLQTGKIGRGEQFF
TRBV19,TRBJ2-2,CASSDRQRRAGELFF
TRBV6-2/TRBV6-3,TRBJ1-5,CASSYSMSRSKNQPQHF
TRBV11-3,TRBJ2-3,CASSQGTSGGAADTQYF
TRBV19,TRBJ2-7,CASRLGGDAYEQYF
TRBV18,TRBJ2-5,CASSPRGFQETQYF
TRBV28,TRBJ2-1,CASSLPGTGGFNEQFF
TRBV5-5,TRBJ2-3,CASSLGTLSSTDTQYF
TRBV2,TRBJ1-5,CASRTDSNQPQHF
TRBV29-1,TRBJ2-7,CSVVVQGSGEQYF
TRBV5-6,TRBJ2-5,CASSFRGQGFQETQYF
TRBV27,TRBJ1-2,CASSLSIHDSANYGYTF
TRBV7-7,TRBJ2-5,CASSLQGGLSQETQYF
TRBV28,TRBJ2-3,CASSSGGGRGDTQYF
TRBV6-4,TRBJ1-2,CASSGGTGNGYTF
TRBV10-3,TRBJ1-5,CAISEGLGQGGQPQHF
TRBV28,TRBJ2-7,CASAASYEQYF
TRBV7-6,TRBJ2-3,CASSLGPLRQTGDTQYF
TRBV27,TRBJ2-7,CASSLSRGKNYEQYF
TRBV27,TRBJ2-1,CASSSVSQGTREQFF
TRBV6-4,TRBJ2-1,CASSDRGGAYNEQFF